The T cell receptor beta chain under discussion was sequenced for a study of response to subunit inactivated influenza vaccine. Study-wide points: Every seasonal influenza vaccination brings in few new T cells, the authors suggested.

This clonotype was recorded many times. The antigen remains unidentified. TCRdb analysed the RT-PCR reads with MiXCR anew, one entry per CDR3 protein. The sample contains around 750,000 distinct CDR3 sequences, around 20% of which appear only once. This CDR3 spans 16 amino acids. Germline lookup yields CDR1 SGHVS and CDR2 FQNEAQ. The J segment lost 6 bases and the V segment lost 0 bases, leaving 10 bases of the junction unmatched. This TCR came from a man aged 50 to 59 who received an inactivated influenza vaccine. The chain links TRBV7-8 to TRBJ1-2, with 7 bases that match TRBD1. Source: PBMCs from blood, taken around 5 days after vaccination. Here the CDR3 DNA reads TGTGCCAGCAGCTTAGCGCCAACAGGGGAACGTCATGGCTACACCTTC. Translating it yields CASSLAPTGERHGYTF. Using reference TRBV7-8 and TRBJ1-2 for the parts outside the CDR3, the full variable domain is GAGVSQSPRYKVAKRGQDVALRCDPISGHVSLFWYQQALGQGPEFLTYFQNEAQLDKSGLPSDRFFAERPEGSVSTLKIQRTQQEDSAVYLCASSLAPTGERHGYTFGSGTRLTVV.